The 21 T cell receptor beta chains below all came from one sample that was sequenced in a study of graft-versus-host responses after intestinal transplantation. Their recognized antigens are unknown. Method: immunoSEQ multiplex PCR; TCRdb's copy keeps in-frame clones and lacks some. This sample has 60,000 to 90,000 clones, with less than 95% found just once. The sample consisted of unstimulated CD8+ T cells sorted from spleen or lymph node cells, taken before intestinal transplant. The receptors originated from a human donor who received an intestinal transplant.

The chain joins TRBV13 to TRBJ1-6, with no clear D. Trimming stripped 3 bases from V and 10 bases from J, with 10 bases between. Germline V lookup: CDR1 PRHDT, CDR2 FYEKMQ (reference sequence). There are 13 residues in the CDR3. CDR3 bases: TGTGCCAGCAGCTTCGGTTATGTGTCACCCCTCCACTTT. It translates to CASSFGYVSPLHF.

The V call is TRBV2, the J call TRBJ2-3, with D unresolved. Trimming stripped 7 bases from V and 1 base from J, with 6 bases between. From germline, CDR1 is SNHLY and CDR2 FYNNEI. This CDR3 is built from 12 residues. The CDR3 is CASMGRTDTQYF. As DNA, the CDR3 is TGTGCCAGCATGGGCCGCACAGATACGCAGTATTTT.

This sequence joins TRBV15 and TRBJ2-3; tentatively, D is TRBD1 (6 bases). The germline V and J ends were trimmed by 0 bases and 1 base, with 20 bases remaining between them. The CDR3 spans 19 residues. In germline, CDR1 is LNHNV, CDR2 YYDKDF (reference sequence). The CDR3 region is CATSRDLLSLGARTDTQYF. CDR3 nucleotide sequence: TGTGCCACCAGCAGAGATCTGTTGAGTTTGGGGGCCCGCACAGATACGCAGTATTTT.

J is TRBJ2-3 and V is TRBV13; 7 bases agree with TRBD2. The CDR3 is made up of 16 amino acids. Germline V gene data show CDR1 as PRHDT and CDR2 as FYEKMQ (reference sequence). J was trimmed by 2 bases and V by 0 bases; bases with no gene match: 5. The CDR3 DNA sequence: TGTGCCAGCAGCTTAGGCCTAGCGGCAAACACAGATACGCAGTATTTT. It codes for CASSLGLAANTDTQYF.

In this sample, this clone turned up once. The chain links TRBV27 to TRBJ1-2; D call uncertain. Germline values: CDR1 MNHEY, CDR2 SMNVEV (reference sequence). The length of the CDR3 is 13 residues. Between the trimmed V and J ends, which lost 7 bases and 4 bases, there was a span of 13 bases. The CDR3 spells CASNHRGSYGYTF. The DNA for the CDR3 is TGTGCCAGCAATCACCGAGGATCCTATGGCTACACCTTC.

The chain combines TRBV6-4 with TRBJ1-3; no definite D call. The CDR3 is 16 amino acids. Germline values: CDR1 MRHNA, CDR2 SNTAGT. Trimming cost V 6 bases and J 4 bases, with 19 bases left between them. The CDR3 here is CASSLPTSRRGNTIYF. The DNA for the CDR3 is TGTGCCAGCAGCCTCCCGACGTCTAGAAGGGGAAACACCATATATTTT.

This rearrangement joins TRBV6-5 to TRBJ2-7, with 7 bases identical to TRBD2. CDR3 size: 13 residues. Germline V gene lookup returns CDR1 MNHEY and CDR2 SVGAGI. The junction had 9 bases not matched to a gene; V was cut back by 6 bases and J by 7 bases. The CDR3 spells CASSYGLADEQYF. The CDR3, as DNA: TGTGCCAGCAGCTACGGTCTAGCGGATGAGCAGTACTTC.

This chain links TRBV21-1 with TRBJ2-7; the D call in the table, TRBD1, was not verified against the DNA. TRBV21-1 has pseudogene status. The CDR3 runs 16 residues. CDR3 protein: CASSKVSRTDLYEQYF. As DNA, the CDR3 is TGTGCCAGCAGCAAAGTCTCAAGGACAGACCTCTACGAGCAGTACTTC.

As DNA, the CDR3 is TGTGCCAGTAGTATGCGGGACAGGGGTGCGGTGGTGGAGGGGGGGGGTTATAGCAATCAGCCCCAGCATTTT. Amino acids: CASSMRDRGAVVEGGGYSNQPQHF. The J gene is TRBJ1-5, the V gene TRBV19; 10 bases fit TRBD1. Germline-derived CDR1 and CDR2 are LNHDA and SQIVND (reference sequence). This CDR3 has 24 residues. Unmatched junction bases numbered 26, after V lost 3 bases and J lost 0 bases.

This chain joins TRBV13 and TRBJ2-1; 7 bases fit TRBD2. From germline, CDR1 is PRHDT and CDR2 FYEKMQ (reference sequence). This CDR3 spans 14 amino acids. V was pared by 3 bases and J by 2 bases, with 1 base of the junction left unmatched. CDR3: CASSFGTTYNEQFF. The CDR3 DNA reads TGTGCCAGCAGCTTCGGGACTACCTACAATGAGCAGTTCTTC.

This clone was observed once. In DNA form, the CDR3 reads TGTGCCAGCAGTCCTCAGGGGCTGGTGGTGGGGCTGTTTTTT. Amino acid sequence: CASSPQGLVVGLFF. The J gene is TRBJ2-2, the V gene TRBV6-5, with D possibly TRBD1 on 6 matching bases. The germline CDR1 and CDR2 sequences are MNHEY and SVGAGI. This CDR3 is 14 amino acids long. Trimming pared 5 bases from V and 13 bases from J, leaving 20 bases between.

CDR3 loop: CASTTTEKTGMLNEQYF. CDR3 DNA: TGTGCCAGTACCACCACAGAAAAAACAGGGATGCTAAACGAGCAGTACTTC. The rearrangement uses TRBV19 and TRBJ2-7, with a weak D call TRBD1 (6 bases). Germline CDR1 is LNHDA and CDR2 is SQIVND (reference sequence). V was pared by 7 bases and J by 5 bases, with 27 bases between. The CDR3 sequence is 17 residues long.

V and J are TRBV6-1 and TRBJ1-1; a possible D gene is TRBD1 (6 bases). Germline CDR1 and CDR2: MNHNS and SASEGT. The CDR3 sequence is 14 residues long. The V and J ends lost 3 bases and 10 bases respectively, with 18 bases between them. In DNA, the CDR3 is TGTGCCAGCAGTGATCTAGGGGGAATGATTGGAGCTTTCTTT. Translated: CASSDLGGMIGAFF.

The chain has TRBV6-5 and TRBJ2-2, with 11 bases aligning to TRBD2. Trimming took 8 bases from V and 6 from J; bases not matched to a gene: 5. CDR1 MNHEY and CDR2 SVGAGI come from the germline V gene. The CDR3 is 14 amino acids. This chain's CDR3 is CASARTSGSGELFF. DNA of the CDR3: TGTGCCAGCGCCCGGACTAGCGGGTCCGGGGAGCTGTTTTTT.

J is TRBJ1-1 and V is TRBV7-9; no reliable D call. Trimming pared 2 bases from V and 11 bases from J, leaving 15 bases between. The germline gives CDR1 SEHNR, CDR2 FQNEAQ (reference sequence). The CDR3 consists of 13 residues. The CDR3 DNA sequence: TGTGCCAGCAGCTTATCGCCCCCCCGGGAGGCTTTCTTT. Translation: CASSLSPPREAFF.

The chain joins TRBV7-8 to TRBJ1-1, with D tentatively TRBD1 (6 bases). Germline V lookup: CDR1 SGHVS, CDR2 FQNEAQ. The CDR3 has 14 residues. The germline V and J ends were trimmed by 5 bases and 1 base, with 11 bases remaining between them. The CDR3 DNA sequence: TGTGCCAGCAGCCACAGGGACCCGAACACTGAAGCTTTCTTT. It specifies CASSHRDPNTEAFF.

The CDR3 here is CASSPPGQGHEQYF. The CDR3 DNA reads as TGTGCCAGCTCACCACCGGGGCAGGGCCACGAGCAGTACTTC. The V gene is TRBV18, the J gene TRBJ2-7; TRBD1 might be the D (5 bases). In germline, CDR1 is KGHSH, CDR2 LQKENI. The CDR3 loop spans 14 amino acids. The V and J ends lost 0 bases and 5 bases respectively, with 11 bases between them.

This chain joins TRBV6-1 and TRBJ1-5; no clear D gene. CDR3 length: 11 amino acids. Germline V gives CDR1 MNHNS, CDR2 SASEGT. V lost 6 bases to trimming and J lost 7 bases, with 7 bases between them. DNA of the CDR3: TGTGCCAGCAGGGGAGACCAGCCCCAGCATTTT. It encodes CASRGDQPQHF.

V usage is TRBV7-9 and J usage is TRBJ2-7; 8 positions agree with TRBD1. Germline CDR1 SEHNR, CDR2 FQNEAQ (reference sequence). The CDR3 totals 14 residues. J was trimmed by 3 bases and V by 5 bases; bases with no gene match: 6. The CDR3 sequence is CASSTGGPFYEQYF. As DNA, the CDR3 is TGTGCCAGCAGCACAGGGGGACCTTTCTACGAGCAGTACTTC.

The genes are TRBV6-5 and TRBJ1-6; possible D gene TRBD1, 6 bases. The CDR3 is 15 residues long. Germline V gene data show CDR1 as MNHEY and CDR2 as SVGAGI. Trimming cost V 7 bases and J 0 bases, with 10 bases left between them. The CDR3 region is CASMGGRSYNSPLHF. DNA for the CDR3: TGTGCCAGCATGGGGGGGCGCTCCTATAATTCACCCCTCCACTTT.

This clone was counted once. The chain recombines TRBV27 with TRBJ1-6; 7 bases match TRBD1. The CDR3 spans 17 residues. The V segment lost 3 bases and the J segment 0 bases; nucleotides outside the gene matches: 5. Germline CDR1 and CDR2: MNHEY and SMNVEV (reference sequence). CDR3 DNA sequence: TGTGCCAGCAGTTTTAAGGGACAGAGCTCCTATAATTCACCCCTCCACTTT. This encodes CASSFKGQSSYNSPLHF.